The 5 T cell receptor beta chains below were found in one sample sequenced in a study of STAT3 mutations in large granular lymphocyte leukemia. TCRdb's table, derived via immunoSEQ multiplex PCR, lists solely in-frame clones and lacks some. The top ten clones hold approximately 30% of a sample with tens of thousands of clones, roughly 80% of them seen once. The antigens of these receptors remain unknown. Whole-study results and caveats: Every T-cell large granular lymphocyte leukemia patient had at least one immunodominant TCR beta clonotype.

Sequenced sample: peripheral blood mononuclear cells. Receptors originate from a woman between 50 and 59 years old with T-cell large granular lymphocyte leukemia. Some clones in this sample may be carry-over from other donors' samples.

The V and J genes are TRBV7-2 and TRBJ2-7; possible D gene TRBD2, 6 bases. The CDR3 is 14 residues long. Trimming removed 3 bases at V and 2 bases at J, with 11 bases between. The germline V gene encodes CDR1 SGHTA and CDR2 FQGNSA. The CDR3, as DNA: TGTGCCAGCAGCTTTACTAGCTACACCTACGAGCAGTACTTC. It specifies CASSFTSYTYEQYF.

The rearrangement uses TRBV7-9 and TRBJ1-1; D gene ambiguous. CDR3 length equals 12 residues. V was trimmed by 6 bases and J by 0 bases, leaving 5 bases between them. The germline V gene has CDR1 SEHNR and CDR2 FQNEAQ (reference sequence). CDR3: CASSPLNTEAFF. The DNA of the CDR3 is TGTGCCAGCAGTCCTTTGAACACTGAAGCTTTCTTT.

The CDR3 nucleotides read TGTGCCAGCAGCTTGCCTGGGACTAGCGGGTTCTTC. Translating gives CASSLPGTSGFF. The rearrangement uses TRBV5-4 and TRBJ2-1; 11 nucleotides align to TRBD2. This CDR3 has 12 amino acids. V lost 1 base to trimming and J lost 15 bases; unmatched junction nucleotides: 3. From germline, CDR1 is SGHNT and CDR2 YYREEE (reference sequence). The variable domain in full, with the rest retrieved from reference TRBV5-4 and TRBJ2-1, is ETGVTQSPTHLIKTRGQQVTLRCSSQSGHNTVSWYQQALGQGPQFIFQYYREEENGRGNFPPRFSGLQFPNYSSELNVNALELDDSALYLCASSLPGTSGFFGPGTRLTVL.

The J gene is TRBJ2-7, the V gene TRBV9, with 9 bases matching TRBD2. Germline V CDR1 and CDR2: SGDLS, YYNGEE. Losses at the gene ends were 0 bases for V and 7 bases for J; bases not matched to a gene: 8. The CDR3 has 15 amino acids. The CDR3 nucleotides read TGTGCCAGCAGCGTAGGTGTAGCGGGAGTGGGGGAGCAGTACTTC. It is translated as CASSVGVAGVGEQYF.

The chain is built from TRBV27 and TRBJ2-3, with D unclear. Per germline, CDR1 MNHEY and CDR2 SMNVEV (reference sequence). V shed 5 bases and J shed 4 bases, with 16 bases lying between them. The CDR3 is made up of 15 amino acids. CDR3 loop: CASSSLPQSADTQYF. CDR3 DNA sequence: TGTGCCAGCAGTAGCTTACCGCAGTCGGCAGATACGCAGTATTTT.